This is a list of T cell receptor beta chains from one sample in a study of blood T cell repertoires in COVID-19. Assay: immunoSEQ multiplex PCR; the TCRdb copy retains only in-frame clones and omits some. Here the sample spans approximately 25,000 clones, roughly four fifths being singletons. What was sequenced was peripheral blood. These receptors were taken from a human donor in a cohort sampled during active COVID-19. The CDR3 runs from the conserved cysteine through the conserved F or W. The order of the fields is J gene, D gene, clone size, V gene, CDR3 DNA, CDR3 protein. D genes are given only for firm matches. Size tells how often a clone was seen (once, few, many) or the class of an expanded clone, and some rows leave it out.

J gene: TRBJ2-1
D gene: NA
clone size: NA
V gene: TRBV11-3
CDR3 DNA: TGTGCCAGCAGCCCCAGAGGTAGGGGCAATGAGCAGTTCTTC
CDR3 protein: CASSPRGRGNEQFF

J gene: TRBJ2-7
D gene: TRBD1
clone size: NA
V gene: TRBV29-1
CDR3 DNA: TGCAGCGTAGCCCCCGGGACAGGGGGCGAGCAGTACTTC
CDR3 protein: CSVAPGTGGEQYF

J gene: TRBJ2-1
D gene: TRBD2
clone size: few
V gene: TRBV25-1
CDR3 DNA: TGTGCCAGCAGTGAAGGGCTAGCGGGAGGGAGCTACAATGAGCAGTTCTTC
CDR3 protein: CASSEGLAGGSYNEQFF

J gene: TRBJ2-2
D gene: NA
clone size: NA
V gene: TRBV9
CDR3 DNA: TGTGCCAGCAGCGTCACAGTGAACACCGGGGAGCTGTTTTTT
CDR3 protein: CASSVTVNTGELFF

J gene: TRBJ2-7
D gene: TRBD1
clone size: NA
V gene: TRBV9
CDR3 DNA: TGTGCCAGCAGCCCGAGGGACAGGGTGGGCGAGCAGTACTTC
CDR3 protein: CASSPRDRVGEQYF

J gene: TRBJ1-6
D gene: NA
clone size: NA
V gene: TRBV9
CDR3 DNA: TGTGCCAGCAGCGTAACCGGAGACTATAATTCACCCCTCCACTTT
CDR3 protein: CASSVTGDYNSPLHF

J gene: TRBJ2-7
D gene: TRBD1
clone size: NA
V gene: TRBV11-3
CDR3 DNA: TGTGCCAGCAGACCCGGACAGGGAGCATCTTACGAGCAGTACTTC
CDR3 protein: CASRPGQGASYEQYF

J gene: TRBJ1-1
D gene: NA
clone size: NA
V gene: TRBV4-2
CDR3 DNA: TGTGCCAGCAGCCAAGATCCAGGGTGGACTTTCTTT
CDR3 protein: CASSQDPGWTFF

J gene: TRBJ1-2
D gene: TRBD1
clone size: NA
V gene: TRBV29-1
CDR3 DNA: TGCAGAGTAAGGGGGCGCCGCGGCTACACCTTC
CDR3 protein: CRVRGRRGYTF

J gene: TRBJ2-1
D gene: NA
clone size: NA
V gene: TRBV11-3
CDR3 DNA: TGTGCCAGCAGCTTACTAGCGACTCCCCCGAGGTATGAGCAGTTCTTC
CDR3 protein: CASSLLATPPRYEQFF

J gene: TRBJ1-5
D gene: TRBD1
clone size: NA
V gene: TRBV6-5
CDR3 DNA: TGTGCCAGCAGTTACTCGGGACAGGGGAGCCAGCCCCAGCATTTT
CDR3 protein: CASSYSGQGSQPQHF

J gene: TRBJ2-1
D gene: NA
clone size: NA
V gene: TRBV12-5
CDR3 DNA: TGTGCTAGTGGTTTTGCGACCTCCGGGTCCTCCTACAATGAGCAGTTCTTC
CDR3 protein: CASGFATSGSSYNEQFF

J gene: TRBJ2-3
D gene: NA
clone size: NA
V gene: TRBV19
CDR3 DNA: TGTGCCAGTACCCTGAGGGCGGCCGCAACCTCAGATACGCAGTATTTT
CDR3 protein: CASTLRAAATSDTQYF

J gene: TRBJ2-7
D gene: NA
clone size: NA
V gene: TRBV28
CDR3 DNA: TGTGCCAGCATGACTAACGGCTACGAGCAGTACTTC
CDR3 protein: CASMTNGYEQYF

J gene: TRBJ1-2
D gene: NA
clone size: NA
V gene: TRBV4-3
CDR3 DNA: TGCGCCAGCAGCCAAGATTCCGCCCGCCGAGCTAACTATGGCTACACCTTC
CDR3 protein: CASSQDSARRANYGYTF

J gene: TRBJ1-2
D gene: NA
clone size: NA
V gene: TRBV19
CDR3 DNA: TGTGCCAGTAGAAAGACAGGTCCCACCTATGGCTACACCTTC
CDR3 protein: CASRKTGPTYGYTF

J gene: TRBJ1-1
D gene: NA
clone size: NA
V gene: TRBV6-5
CDR3 DNA: TGTGCCAGCAGGGTCAGGGCGAACACTGAAGCTTTCTTT
CDR3 protein: CASRVRANTEAFF

J gene: TRBJ1-4
D gene: TRBD1
clone size: NA
V gene: TRBV5-1
CDR3 DNA: TGCGCCAGCAGCTTGGGACAGGGCCGGGCAAGGGAAAAACTGTTTTTT
CDR3 protein: CASSLGQGRAREKLFF

J gene: TRBJ2-3
D gene: NA
clone size: NA
V gene: TRBV3-1/TRBV3-2
CDR3 DNA: TGTGCCAGCAGCCAAGACCCAGCGGAACTCACAGATACGCAGTATTTT
CDR3 protein: CASSQDPAELTDTQYF